This T cell receptor beta chain emerged from a study of blood T cells in healthy people across ages. Comment on this clonotype: Its specificity is not known.

Overall study findings and caveats: Diversity estimates drawn from one million T cells were deemed underestimates. Relative to aged donors, long-lived donors carried more naive CD4+ cells and displayed higher diversity. Age showed a roughly linear inverse relationship with TCR beta diversity per million T cells.

A sample-barcoded 5' primer and a J-beta primer mix were used in a second PCR of roughly 7 to 12 cycles. Every single cDNA molecule received a tag from a template-switch adaptor with 12 random nucleotides. TCRdb redid the calling of the 5' RACE reads with MiXCR, one entry per CDR3 protein. The sample includes hundreds of thousands of distinct CDR3 sequences, about 43% of them seen just once. V gave up 2 bases and J gave up 3 bases, with 8 bases separating them. The CDR3 is made up of 13 amino acids. In germline, CDR1 is MNHNS, CDR2 SASEGT. This chain links TRBV6-1 with TRBJ2-7; D remains ambiguous. This clonotype originated in a man aged 80 or over in good health. The specimen sequenced was blood. The CDR3: CASSEKGFYEQYF. CDR3 DNA: TGTGCCAGCAGTGAAAAAGGGTTCTACGAGCAGTACTTC.